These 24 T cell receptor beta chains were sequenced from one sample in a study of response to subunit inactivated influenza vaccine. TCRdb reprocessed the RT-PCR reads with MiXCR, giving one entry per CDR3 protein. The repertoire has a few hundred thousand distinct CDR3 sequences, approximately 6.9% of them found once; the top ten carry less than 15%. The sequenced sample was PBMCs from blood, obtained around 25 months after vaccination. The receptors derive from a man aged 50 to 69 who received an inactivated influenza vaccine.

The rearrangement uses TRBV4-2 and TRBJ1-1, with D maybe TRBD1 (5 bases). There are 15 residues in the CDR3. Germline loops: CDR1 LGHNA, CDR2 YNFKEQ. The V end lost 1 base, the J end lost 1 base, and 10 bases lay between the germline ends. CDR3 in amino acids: CASSQVSRANTEAFF. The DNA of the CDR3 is TGTGCCAGCAGCCAAGTAAGCAGGGCGAACACTGAAGCTTTCTTT.

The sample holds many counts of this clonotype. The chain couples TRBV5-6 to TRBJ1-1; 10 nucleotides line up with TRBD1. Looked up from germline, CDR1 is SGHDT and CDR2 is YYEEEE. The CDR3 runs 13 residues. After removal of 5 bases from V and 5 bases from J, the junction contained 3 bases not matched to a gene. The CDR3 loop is CASRRDRGTEAFF. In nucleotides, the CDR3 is TGTGCCAGCAGGAGGGACAGGGGTACTGAAGCTTTCTTT.

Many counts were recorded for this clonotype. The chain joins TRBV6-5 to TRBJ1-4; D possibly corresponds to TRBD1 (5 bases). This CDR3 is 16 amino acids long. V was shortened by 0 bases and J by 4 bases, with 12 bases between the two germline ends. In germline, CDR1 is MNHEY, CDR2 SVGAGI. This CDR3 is CASSYSQGRINEKLFF. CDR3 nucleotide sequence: TGTGCCAGCAGTTACTCGCAGGGACGGATTAATGAAAAACTGTTTTTT.

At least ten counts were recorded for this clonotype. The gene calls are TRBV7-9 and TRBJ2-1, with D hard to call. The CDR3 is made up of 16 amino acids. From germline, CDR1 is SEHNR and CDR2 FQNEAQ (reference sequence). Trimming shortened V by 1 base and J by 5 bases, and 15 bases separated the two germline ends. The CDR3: CASSLGRVTQDNEQFF. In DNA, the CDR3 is TGTGCCAGCAGCTTAGGTCGGGTTACCCAAGACAATGAGCAGTTCTTC.

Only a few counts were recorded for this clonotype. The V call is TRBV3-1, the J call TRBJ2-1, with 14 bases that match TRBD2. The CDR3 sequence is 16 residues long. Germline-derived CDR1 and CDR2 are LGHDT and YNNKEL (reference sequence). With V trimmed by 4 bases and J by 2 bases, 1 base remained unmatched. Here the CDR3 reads CASSRTSGRTYNEQFF. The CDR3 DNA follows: TGTGCCAGCAGCCGGACTAGCGGGAGGACCTACAATGAGCAGTTCTTC.

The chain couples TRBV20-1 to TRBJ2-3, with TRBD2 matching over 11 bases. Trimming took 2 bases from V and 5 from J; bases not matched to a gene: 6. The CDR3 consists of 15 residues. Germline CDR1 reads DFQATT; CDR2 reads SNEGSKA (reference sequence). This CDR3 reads CSARPSGGRLDTQYF. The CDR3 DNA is TGCAGTGCTAGACCTAGCGGGGGGAGGTTAGATACGCAGTATTTT.

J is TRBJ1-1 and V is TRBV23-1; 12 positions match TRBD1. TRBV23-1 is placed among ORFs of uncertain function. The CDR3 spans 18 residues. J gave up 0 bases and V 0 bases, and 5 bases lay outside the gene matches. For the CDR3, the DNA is TGCGCCAGCAGTCAATCACGGGGGACAGGGGGCATGAACACTGAAGCTTTCTTT. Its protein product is CASSQSRGTGGMNTEAFF.

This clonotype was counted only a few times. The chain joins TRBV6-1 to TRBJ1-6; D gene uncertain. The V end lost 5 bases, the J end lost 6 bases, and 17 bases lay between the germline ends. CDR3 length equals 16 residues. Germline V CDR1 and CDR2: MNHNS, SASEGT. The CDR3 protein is CASSLSGPLGNSPLHF. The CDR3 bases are TGTGCCAGCAGTCTCAGCGGGCCGCTCGGTAATTCACCCCTCCACTTT.

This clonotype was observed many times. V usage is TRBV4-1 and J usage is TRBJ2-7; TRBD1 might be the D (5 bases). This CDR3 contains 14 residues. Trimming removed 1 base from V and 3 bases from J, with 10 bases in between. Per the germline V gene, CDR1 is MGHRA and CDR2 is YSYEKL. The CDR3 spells CASSQVRGHYEQYF. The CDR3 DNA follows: TGCGCCAGCAGCCAAGTTAGGGGCCACTACGAGCAGTACTTC.

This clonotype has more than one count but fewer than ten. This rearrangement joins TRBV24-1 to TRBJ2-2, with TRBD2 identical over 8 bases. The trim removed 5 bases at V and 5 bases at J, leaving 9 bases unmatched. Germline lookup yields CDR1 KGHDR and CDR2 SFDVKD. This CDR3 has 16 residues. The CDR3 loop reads CATSAQSGSRTGELFF. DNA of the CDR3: TGTGCCACCAGTGCGCAGAGCGGGAGTCGTACCGGGGAGCTGTTTTTT.

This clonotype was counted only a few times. The DNA of the CDR3 is TGTGCCAGCAGCTTCCAAGCGGGGAATGAGCAGTTCTTC. Translation gives CASSFQAGNEQFF. The chain is built from TRBV7-9 and TRBJ2-1; 7 bases match TRBD2. Germline CDR1 is SEHNR and CDR2 is FQNEAQ (reference sequence). CDR3 length equals 13 residues. The ends lost 3 bases at V and 7 bases at J; junction bases unmatched: 3.

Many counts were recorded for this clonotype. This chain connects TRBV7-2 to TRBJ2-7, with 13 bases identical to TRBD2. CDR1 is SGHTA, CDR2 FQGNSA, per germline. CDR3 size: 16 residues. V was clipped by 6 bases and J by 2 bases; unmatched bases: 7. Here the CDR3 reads CASSYIGTSGAYEQYF. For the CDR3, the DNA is TGTGCCAGCAGTTATATAGGGACTAGCGGGGCCTACGAGCAGTACTTC.

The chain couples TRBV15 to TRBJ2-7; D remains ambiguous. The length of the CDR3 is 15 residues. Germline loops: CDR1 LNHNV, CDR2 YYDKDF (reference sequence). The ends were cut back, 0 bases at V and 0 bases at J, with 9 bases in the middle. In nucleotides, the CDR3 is TGTGCCACCAGCAGAGATCTGGCGAGCTCCTACGAGCAGTACTTC. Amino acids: CATSRDLASSYEQYF. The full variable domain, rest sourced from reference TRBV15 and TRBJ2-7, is DAMVIQNPRYQVTQFGKPVTLSCSQTLNHNVMYWYQQKSSQAPKLLFHYYDKDFNNEADTPDNFQSRRPNTSFCFLDIRSPGLGDTAMYLCATSRDLASSYEQYFGPGTRLTVT.

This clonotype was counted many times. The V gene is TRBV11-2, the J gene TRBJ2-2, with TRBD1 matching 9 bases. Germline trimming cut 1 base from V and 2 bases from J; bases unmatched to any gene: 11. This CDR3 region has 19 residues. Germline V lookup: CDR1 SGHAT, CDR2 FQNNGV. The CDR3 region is CASSLGNRGLRPNTGELFF. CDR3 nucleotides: TGTGCCAGCAGCTTAGGAAACAGGGGGCTACGCCCCAACACCGGGGAGCTGTTTTTT.

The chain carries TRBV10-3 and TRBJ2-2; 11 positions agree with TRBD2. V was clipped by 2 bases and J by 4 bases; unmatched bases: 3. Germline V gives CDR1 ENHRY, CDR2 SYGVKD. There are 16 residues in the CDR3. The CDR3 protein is CAISENSGRATGELFF. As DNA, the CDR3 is TGTGCCATCAGTGAGAATAGCGGGAGGGCCACCGGGGAGCTGTTTTTT.

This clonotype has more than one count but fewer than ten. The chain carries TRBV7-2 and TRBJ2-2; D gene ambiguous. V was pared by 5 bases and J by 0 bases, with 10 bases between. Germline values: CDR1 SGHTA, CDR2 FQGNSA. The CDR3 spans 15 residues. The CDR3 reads CASSPLSANTGELFF. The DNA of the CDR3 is TGTGCCAGCAGCCCCCTGAGTGCGAACACCGGGGAGCTGTTTTTT.

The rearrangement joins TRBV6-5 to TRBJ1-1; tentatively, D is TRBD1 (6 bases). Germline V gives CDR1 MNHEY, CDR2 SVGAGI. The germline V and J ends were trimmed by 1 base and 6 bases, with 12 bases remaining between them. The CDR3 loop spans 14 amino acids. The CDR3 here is CASSYLDRKAEAFF. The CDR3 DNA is TGTGCCAGCAGTTACTTGGACAGAAAGGCTGAAGCTTTCTTT.

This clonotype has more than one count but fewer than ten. Written as DNA, the CDR3 is TGTGCCAGCAGTTTATTGGCCAGACGGAATGAGCAGTTCTTC. It yields the protein CASSLLARRNEQFF. The chain carries TRBV12-3 or TRBV12-4 and TRBJ2-1, with D unclear. The CDR3 sequence is 14 residues long. Trimming removed 2 bases at V and 7 bases at J, with 12 bases between.

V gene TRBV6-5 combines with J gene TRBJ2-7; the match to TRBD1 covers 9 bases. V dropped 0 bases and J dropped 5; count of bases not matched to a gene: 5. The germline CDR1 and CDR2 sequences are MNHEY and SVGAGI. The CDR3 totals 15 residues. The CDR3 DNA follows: TGTGCCAGCAGTTACTCCGGGACAGGGTCGAACGAGCAGTACTTC. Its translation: CASSYSGTGSNEQYF.

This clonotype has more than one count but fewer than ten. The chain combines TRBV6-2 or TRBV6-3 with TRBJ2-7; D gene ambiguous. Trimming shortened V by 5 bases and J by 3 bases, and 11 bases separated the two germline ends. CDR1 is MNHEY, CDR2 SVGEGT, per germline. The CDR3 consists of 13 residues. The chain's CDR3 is CASSRNRNYEQYF. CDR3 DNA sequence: TGTGCCAGCAGTCGCAACAGAAACTACGAGCAGTACTTC.

CDR3 in DNA: TGTGCCAGCAGCCCTCCTGGGGCAAGCTCCTACAATGAGCAGTTCTTC. This encodes CASSPPGASSYNEQFF. The rearrangement links TRBV7-9 to TRBJ2-1; D is possibly TRBD1 (5 bases). Trimming pared 5 bases from V and 0 bases from J, leaving 14 bases between. The germline V gene has CDR1 SEHNR and CDR2 FQNEAQ (reference sequence). The CDR3 extends over 16 amino acids.

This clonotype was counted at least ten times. In DNA form, the CDR3 reads TGCGCCAGCACCCCCAGCGGGGGCCCCTACGAGCAGTACTTC. Translating it yields CASTPSGGPYEQYF. The gene calls are TRBV5-1 and TRBJ2-7; 8 bases line up with TRBD2. The CDR3 runs to 14 residues. Trimming removed 6 bases from V and 2 bases from J; junction bases left unmatched: 7. The germline gives CDR1 SGHRS, CDR2 YFSETQ.

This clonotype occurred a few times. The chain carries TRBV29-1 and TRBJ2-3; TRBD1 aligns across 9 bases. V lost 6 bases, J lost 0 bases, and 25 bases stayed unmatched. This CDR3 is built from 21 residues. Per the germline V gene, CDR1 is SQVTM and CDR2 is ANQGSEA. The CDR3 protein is CSVDYVSGQGMRSGSTDTQYF. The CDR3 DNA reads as TGCAGCGTAGACTATGTTTCGGGACAGGGAATGCGCAGCGGAAGCACAGATACGCAGTATTTT.

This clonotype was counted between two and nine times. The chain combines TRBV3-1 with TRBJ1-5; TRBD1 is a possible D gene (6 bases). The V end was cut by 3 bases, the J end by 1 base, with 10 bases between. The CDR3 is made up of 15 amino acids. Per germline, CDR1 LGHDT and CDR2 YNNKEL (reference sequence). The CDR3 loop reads CASSQAGTSNQPQHF. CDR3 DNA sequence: TGTGCCAGCAGCCAGGCCGGGACAAGCAATCAGCCCCAGCATTTT. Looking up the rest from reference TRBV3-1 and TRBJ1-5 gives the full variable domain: DTAVSQTPKYLVTQMGNDKSIKCEQNLGHDTMYWYKQDSKKFLKIMFSYNNKELIINETVPNRFSPKSPDKAHLNLHINSLELGDSAVYFCASSQAGTSNQPQHFGDGTRLSIL.